These 11 T cell receptor beta chains came from one sample sequenced in a study of blood T cells in healthy people across ages. The use of a sample-barcoded 5' primer and a J-beta primer mix characterized a second PCR of roughly 6 to 11 cycles. TCRdb called the 5' RACE reads again in MiXCR, with one record for every CDR3 protein. The repertoire consists of about 1.4 million distinct CDR3 sequences, with roughly 60% occurring once and the leading ten covering about 6.7%. The source material was blood. The receptor set was obtained from a man aged 18 to 30 in good health.

This chain connects TRBV9 to TRBJ2-5; D gene ambiguous. CDR1 and CDR2 from the germline V gene are SGDLS and YYNGEE. The CDR3 loop spans 14 amino acids. Trimming removed 4 bases from V and 1 base from J, with 11 bases in between. This CDR3 reads CASSPPDGQETQYF. The DNA for the CDR3 is TGTGCCAGCAGCCCTCCGGACGGCCAAGAGACCCAGTACTTC.

The chain joins TRBV5-1 to TRBJ2-1; TRBD1 agrees at 9 bases. This CDR3 contains 15 residues. V lost 2 bases to trimming and J lost 5 bases; unmatched junction nucleotides: 5. Germline V CDR1 and CDR2: SGHRS, YFSETQ. CDR3 residues: CASSFRQGDNNEQFF. CDR3 sequence (DNA): TGCGCCAGCAGCTTTCGACAGGGGGATAACAATGAGCAGTTCTTC.

The chain combines TRBV7-8 with TRBJ1-1; 7 bases are shared with TRBD1. Trimming took 0 bases from V and 1 from J; bases not matched to a gene: 2. This CDR3 spans 15 amino acids. Per germline, CDR1 SGHVS and CDR2 FQNEAQ. CDR3 residues: CASSLAGQRNTEAFF. CDR3 sequence (DNA): TGTGCCAGCAGCTTAGCGGGACAGAGGAACACTGAAGCTTTCTTT.

This clonotype has just a few counts. This chain links TRBV27 with TRBJ2-7; maybe TRBD1 (7 bases). V lost 2 bases to trimming and J lost 3 bases, with 14 bases between them. The germline V gene encodes CDR1 MNHEY and CDR2 SMNVEV (reference sequence). The CDR3 spans 15 residues. The CDR3, as DNA: TGTGCCAGCAGTTTAGCGGGACAGCCCCTCTACGAGCAGTACTTC. It codes for CASSLAGQPLYEQYF.

This clonotype was seen a handful of times. V usage is TRBV29-1 and J usage is TRBJ2-3; 8 nucleotides agree with TRBD2. CDR1 is SQVTM, CDR2 ANQGSEA, per germline. CDR3 size: 14 residues. Trimming cost V 0 bases and J 7 bases; bases outside gene matches: 6. The CDR3: CSVEDMAGGNTQYF. The CDR3 DNA follows: TGCAGCGTTGAAGATATGGCGGGAGGAAATACGCAGTATTTT.

For this clonotype: Germline is not matched at one junction end, which may reflect a read error. CDR3: CASTTMQGAGANFLTF. CDR3 coding DNA: TGTGCCAGCACCACAATGCAGGGGGCTGGGGCCAACTTCCTGACTTTC. This chain uses TRBV28 with TRBJ2-6; TRBD1 aligns across 8 bases. The CDR3 consists of 16 residues. CDR1 and CDR2 (germline): MDHEN, SYDVKM. Full variable domain (rest looked up from reference TRBV28 and TRBJ2-6): DVKVTQSSRYLVKRTGEKVFLECVQDMDHENMFWYRQDPGLGLRLIYFSYDVKMKEKGDIPEGYSVSREKKERFSLILESASTNQTSMYLCASTTMQGAGANFLTFGAGSRLTVL.

The gene calls are TRBV5-1 and TRBJ2-7; D is undetermined. The germline V gene has CDR1 SGHRS and CDR2 YFSETQ. Trimming shortened V by 2 bases and J by 5 bases, and 11 bases separated the two germline ends. The CDR3 extends over 13 amino acids. CDR3 protein: CASSFSILDEQYF. The CDR3 nucleotides read TGCGCCAGCAGCTTCTCTATCTTGGACGAGCAGTACTTC.

This clonotype was detected only a few times. The chain employs TRBV7-8 and TRBJ2-3, with 9 positions matching TRBD2. CDR1 SGHVS and CDR2 FQNEAQ come from the germline V gene. V lost 8 bases to trimming and J lost 2 bases; unmatched junction nucleotides: 5. The CDR3 runs to 14 residues. In nucleotides, the CDR3 is TGTGCCAGCGGAGCGGGGGGCACCACAGATACGCAGTATTTT. It yields the protein CASGAGGTTDTQYF. Together with reference TRBV7-8 and TRBJ2-3, the CDR3 gives the full variable domain: GAGVSQSPRYKVAKRGQDVALRCDPISGHVSLFWYQQALGQGPEFLTYFQNEAQLDKSGLPSDRFFAERPEGSVSTLKIQRTQQEDSAVYLCASGAGGTTDTQYFGPGTRLTVL.

V gene TRBV14 combines with J gene TRBJ2-1; D is tentatively TRBD1 or TRBD2 (5 bases each). CDR3 size: 15 residues. Trimming removed 2 bases from V and 8 bases from J, with 16 bases in between. Per the germline V gene, CDR1 is SGHDN and CDR2 is FVKESK. CDR3 amino acids: CASSQRGRSIYEQFF. CDR3 DNA: TGTGCCAGCAGCCAAAGGGGACGCTCCATCTATGAGCAGTTCTTC.

The V and J genes are TRBV4-1 and TRBJ2-1; no clear D gene. CDR1 MGHRA and CDR2 YSYEKL come from the germline V gene. The length of the CDR3 is 15 residues. With 4 bases removed from V and 0 bases from J, the gap between germline ends came to 10 bases. For the CDR3, the DNA is TGCGCCAGCAGCCCCATTCCTAGCTCCTACAATGAGCAGTTCTTC. Residues: CASSPIPSSYNEQFF.

CDR3 residues: CASKTGRGYTF. CDR3 DNA sequence: TGTGCCAGTAAGACAGGCCGTGGCTACACCTTC. The chain couples TRBV6-5 to TRBJ1-2; tentative D call: TRBD1 (6 bases). The V and J ends lost 9 bases and 7 bases respectively, with 12 bases between them. CDR3 length: 11 amino acids. The germline gives CDR1 MNHEY, CDR2 SVGAGI.